This TCR beta chain was obtained from a study of blood T cell repertoires in COVID-19. As for the study in general: Spain, Italy and the United States supplied samples that represented acute and convalescent COVID-19.

CDR3 length: 14 residues. Trimming removed 5 bases from V and 6 bases from J, with 16 bases in between. Germline V gene data show CDR1 as SGHTA and CDR2 as FQGNSA. All enrollees were roughly 18 to 95 years old and from about 24 US areas. Participants reported their clinical history, and cohort assignment relied on those reports. Authors' processing steps: From reference gene primer amplification, estimates of nucleated cell counts were derived. Profiled with immunoSEQ multiplex PCR; TCRdb holds only in-frame clones, not every one. V, J and clone size reflect that table, while D and trimming were determined from the DNA. The sample holds about 270,000 clones, approximately 90% seen once.

The receptor was derived from a woman aged 35 to 49 with acute COVID-19. Sequenced sample: PBMCs or T cells enriched from blood (not recorded which). This chain joins TRBV7-2 and TRBJ1-2, with D possibly matching TRBD1 (6 bases). The CDR3 DNA sequence: TGTGCCAGCAGCACGCTCTTCAGGGGAAATGGCTACACCTTC. Amino acid sequence: CASSTLFRGNGYTF. The variable domain in full, with the rest retrieved from reference TRBV7-2 and TRBJ1-2, is GAGVSQSPSNKVTEKGKDVELRCDPISGHTALYWYRQSLGQGLEFLIYFQGNSAPDKSGLPSDRFSAERTGGSVSTLTIQRTQQEDSAVYLCASSTLFRGNGYTFGSGTRLTVV.